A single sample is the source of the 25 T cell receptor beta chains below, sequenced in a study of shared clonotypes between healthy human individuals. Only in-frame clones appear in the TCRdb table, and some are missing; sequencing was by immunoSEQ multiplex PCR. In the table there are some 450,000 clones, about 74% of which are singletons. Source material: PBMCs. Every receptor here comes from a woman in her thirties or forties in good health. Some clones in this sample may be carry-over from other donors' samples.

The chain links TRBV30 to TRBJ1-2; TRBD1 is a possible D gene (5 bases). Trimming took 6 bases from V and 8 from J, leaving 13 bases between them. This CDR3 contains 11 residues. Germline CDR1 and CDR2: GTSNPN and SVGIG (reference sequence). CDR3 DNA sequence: TGTGCCTGTAGCCAGGGATCCGGCTACACCTTC. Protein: CACSQGSGYTF. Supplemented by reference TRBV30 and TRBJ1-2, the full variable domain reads SQTIHQWPATLVQPVGSPLSLECTVEGTSNPNLYWYRQAAGRGLQLLFYSVGIGQISSEVPQNLSASRPQDRQFILSSKKLLLSDSGFYLCACSQGSGYTFGSGTRLTVV.

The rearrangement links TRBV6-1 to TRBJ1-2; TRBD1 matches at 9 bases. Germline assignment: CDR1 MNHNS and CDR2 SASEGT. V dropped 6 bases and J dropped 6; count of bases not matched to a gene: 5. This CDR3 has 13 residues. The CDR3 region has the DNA TGTGCCAGCAGACCCACAGGGGGCGATGGCTACACCTTC. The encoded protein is CASRPTGGDGYTF.

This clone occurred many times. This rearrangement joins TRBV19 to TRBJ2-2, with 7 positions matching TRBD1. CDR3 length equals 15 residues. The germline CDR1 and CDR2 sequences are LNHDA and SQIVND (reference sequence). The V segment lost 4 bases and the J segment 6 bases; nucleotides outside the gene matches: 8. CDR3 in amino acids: CASSRRDSAPGELFF. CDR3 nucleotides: TGTGCCAGTAGTAGAAGGGACAGTGCGCCCGGGGAGCTGTTTTTT.

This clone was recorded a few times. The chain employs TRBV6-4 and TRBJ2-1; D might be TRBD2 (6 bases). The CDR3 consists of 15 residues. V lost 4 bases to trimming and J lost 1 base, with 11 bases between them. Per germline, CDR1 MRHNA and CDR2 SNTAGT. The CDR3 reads CASSGAGGSYNEQFF. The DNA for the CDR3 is TGTGCCAGCAGTGGAGCGGGCGGGTCCTACAATGAGCAGTTCTTC.

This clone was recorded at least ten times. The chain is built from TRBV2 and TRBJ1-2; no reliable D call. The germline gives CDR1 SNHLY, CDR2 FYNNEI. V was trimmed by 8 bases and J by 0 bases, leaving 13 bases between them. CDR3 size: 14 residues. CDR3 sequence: CASHDGYSNYGYTF. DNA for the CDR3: TGTGCCAGCCACGACGGGTATTCTAACTATGGCTACACCTTC.

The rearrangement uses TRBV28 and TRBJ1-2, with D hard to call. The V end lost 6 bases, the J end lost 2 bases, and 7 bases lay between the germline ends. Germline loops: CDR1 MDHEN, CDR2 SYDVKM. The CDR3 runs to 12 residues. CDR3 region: CASSVGNYGYTF. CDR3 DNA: TGTGCCAGCAGCGTTGGGAACTATGGCTACACCTTC.

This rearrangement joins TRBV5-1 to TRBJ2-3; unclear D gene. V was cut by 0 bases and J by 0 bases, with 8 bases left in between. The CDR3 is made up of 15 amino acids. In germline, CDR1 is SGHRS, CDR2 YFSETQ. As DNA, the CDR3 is TGCGCCAGCAGCTTGGGGCATTCTAGCACAGATACGCAGTATTTT. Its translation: CASSLGHSSTDTQYF.

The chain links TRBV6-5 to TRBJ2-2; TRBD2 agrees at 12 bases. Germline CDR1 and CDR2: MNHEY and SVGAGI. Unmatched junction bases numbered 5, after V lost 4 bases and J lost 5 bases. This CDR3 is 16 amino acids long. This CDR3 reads CASSSLAGGPTGELFF. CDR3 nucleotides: TGTGCCAGCAGTTCCCTAGCGGGAGGGCCGACCGGGGAGCTGTTTTTT.

CDR3 nucleotide sequence: TGTGCCAGCAGCTTAAGGGCGGACAGTAGCAATCAGCCCCAGCATTTT. Translation: CASSLRADSSNQPQHF. This chain joins TRBV11-2 and TRBJ1-5; D is possibly TRBD1 (6 bases). CDR3 length: 16 residues. V lost 2 bases and J 0 bases, leaving 11 bases between the germline ends. The V gene's germline CDR1 is SGHAT and CDR2 FQNNGV. Using reference TRBV11-2 and TRBJ1-5 for the parts outside the CDR3, the full variable domain is EAGVAQSPRYKIIEKRQSVAFWCNPISGHATLYWYQQILGQGPKLLIQFQNNGVVDDSQLPKDRFSAERLKGVDSTLKIQPAKLEDSAVYLCASSLRADSSNQPQHFGDGTRLSIL.

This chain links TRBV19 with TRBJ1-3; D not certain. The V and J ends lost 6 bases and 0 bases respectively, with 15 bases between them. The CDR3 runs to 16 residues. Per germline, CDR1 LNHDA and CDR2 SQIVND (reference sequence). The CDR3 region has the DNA TGTGCCAGTAGCCCAACCGGGCTCTTCTCTGGAAACACCATATATTTT. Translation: CASSPTGLFSGNTIYF.

The CDR3 protein is CASSQGTSGSGELFF. CDR3 DNA sequence: TGTGCCAGCAGCCAGGGGACTAGCGGGTCCGGGGAGCTGTTTTTT. This sequence joins TRBV7-3 and TRBJ2-2, with TRBD2 identical over 12 bases. CDR1 is SGHTA, CDR2 FQGTGA, per germline. The junction had 4 bases not matched to a gene; V was cut back by 5 bases and J by 6 bases. CDR3 length: 15 amino acids.

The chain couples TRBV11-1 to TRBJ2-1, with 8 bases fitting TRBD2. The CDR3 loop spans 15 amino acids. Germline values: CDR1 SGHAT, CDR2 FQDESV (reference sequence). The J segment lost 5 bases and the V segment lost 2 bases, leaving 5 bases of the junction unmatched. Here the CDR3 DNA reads TGTGCCAGCAGCTTATTTAGCGGGGCACACAATGAGCAGTTCTTC. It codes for CASSLFSGAHNEQFF.

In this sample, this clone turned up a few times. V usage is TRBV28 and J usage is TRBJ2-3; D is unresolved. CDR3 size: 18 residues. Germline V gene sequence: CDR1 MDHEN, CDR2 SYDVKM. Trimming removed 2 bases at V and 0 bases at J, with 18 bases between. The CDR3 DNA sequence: TGTGCCAGCAGTTTAACACTCGCGGCCTTTTCTAGCACAGATACGCAGTATTTT. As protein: CASSLTLAAFSSTDTQYF.

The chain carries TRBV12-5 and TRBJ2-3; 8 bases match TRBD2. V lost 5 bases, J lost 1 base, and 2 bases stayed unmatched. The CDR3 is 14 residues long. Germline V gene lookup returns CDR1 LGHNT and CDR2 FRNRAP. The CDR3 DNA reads TGTGCTAGTGGTGGAGCGGGAGGCACAGATACGCAGTATTTT. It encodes CASGGAGGTDTQYF.

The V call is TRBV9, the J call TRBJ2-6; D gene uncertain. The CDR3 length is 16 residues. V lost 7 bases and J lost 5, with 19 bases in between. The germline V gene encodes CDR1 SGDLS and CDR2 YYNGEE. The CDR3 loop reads CASSVTAPLRANVLTF. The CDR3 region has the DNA TGTGCCAGCTCTGTTACTGCCCCTCTTAGGGCCAACGTCCTGACTTTC. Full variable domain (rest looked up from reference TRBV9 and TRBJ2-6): DSGVTQTPKHLITATGQRVTLRCSPRSGDLSVYWYQQSLDQGLQFLIQYYNGEERAKGNILERFSAQQFPDLHSELNLSSLELGDSALYFCASSVTAPLRANVLTFGAGSRLTVL.

The CDR3 sequence is CASSALSGTGSGANVLTF. In nucleotides, the CDR3 is TGTGCCAGCAGTGCCTTATCCGGGACAGGTTCTGGGGCCAACGTCCTGACTTTC. The chain joins TRBV6-4 to TRBJ2-6; 8 bases are shared with TRBD1. The length of the CDR3 is 18 residues. Germline CDR1 and CDR2: MRHNA and SNTAGT. J lost 1 base, V lost 4 bases, and 9 bases had no gene match.

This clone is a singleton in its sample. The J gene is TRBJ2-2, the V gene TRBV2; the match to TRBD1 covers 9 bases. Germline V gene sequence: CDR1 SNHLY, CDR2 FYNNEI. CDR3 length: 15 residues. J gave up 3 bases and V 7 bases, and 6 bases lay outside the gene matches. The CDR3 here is CASKWDRDDTGELFF. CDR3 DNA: TGTGCCAGCAAGTGGGACAGGGACGACACCGGGGAGCTGTTTTTT.

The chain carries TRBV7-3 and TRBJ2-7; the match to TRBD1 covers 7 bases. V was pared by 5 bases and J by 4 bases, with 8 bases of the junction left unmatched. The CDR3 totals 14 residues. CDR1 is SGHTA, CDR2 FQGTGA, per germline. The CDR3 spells CASSQGGQRYEQYF. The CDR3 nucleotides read TGTGCCAGCAGCCAAGGGGGACAGCGTTACGAGCAGTACTTC.

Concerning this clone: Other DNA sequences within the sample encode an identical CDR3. CDR3 nucleotides: TGCAGCGTGGGGACAGGGGGCAACACTGGAGCCTTCTTT. This sequence encodes CSVGTGGNTGAFF. This rearrangement joins TRBV29-1 to TRBJ1-1, with 12 bases that match TRBD1. Germline V gene sequence: CDR1 SQVTM, CDR2 ANQGSEA. V lost 6 bases to trimming and J lost 14 bases; unmatched junction nucleotides: 13. This CDR3 has 13 amino acids.

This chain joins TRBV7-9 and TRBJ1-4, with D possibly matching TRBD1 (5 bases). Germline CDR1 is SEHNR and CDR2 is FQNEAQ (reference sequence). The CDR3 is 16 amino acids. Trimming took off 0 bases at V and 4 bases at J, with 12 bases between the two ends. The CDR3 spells CASSLAGTSGNEKLFF. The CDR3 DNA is TGTGCCAGCAGCTTAGCGGGGACCAGTGGTAATGAAAAACTGTTTTTT.

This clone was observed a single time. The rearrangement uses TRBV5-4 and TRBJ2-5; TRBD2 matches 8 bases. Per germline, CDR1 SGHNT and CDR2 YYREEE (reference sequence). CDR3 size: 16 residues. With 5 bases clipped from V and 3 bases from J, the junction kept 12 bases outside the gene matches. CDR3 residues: CASRPPPGAGEETQYF. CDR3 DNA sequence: TGTGCCAGCAGACCCCCCCCGGGAGCGGGGGAAGAGACCCAGTACTTC.

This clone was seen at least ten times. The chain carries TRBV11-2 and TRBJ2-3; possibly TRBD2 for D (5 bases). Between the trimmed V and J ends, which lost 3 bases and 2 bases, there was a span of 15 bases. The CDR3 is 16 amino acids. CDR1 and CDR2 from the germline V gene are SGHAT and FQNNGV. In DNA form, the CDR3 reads TGTGCCAGCAGCTTGTCGGAGCGGAGCTTCACAGATACGCAGTATTTT. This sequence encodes CASSLSERSFTDTQYF.

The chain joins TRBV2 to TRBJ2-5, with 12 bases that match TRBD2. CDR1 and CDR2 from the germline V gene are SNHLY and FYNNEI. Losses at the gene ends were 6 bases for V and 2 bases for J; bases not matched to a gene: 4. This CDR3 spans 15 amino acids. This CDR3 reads CASRFTSGGQETQYF. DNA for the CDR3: TGTGCCAGCAGGTTCACTAGCGGGGGGCAAGAGACCCAGTACTTC. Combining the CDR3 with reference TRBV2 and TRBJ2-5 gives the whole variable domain EPEVTQTPSHQVTQMGQEVILRCVPISNHLYFYWYRQILGQKVEFLVSFYNNEISEKSEIFDDQFSVERPDGSNFTLKIRSTKLEDSAMYFCASRFTSGGQETQYFGPGTRLLVL.

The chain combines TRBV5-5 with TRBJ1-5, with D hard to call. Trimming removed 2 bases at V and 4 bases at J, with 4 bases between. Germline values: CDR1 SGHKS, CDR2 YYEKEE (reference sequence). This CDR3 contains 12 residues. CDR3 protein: CASSLTNQPQHF. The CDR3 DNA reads TGTGCCAGCAGCTTAACGAATCAGCCCCAGCATTTT.

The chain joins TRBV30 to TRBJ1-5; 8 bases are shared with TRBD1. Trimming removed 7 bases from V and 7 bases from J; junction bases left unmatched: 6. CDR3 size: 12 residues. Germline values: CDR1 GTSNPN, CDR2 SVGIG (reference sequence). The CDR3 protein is CASGQVGQPQHF. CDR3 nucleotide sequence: TGTGCCTCGGGACAGGTTGGACAGCCCCAGCATTTT.